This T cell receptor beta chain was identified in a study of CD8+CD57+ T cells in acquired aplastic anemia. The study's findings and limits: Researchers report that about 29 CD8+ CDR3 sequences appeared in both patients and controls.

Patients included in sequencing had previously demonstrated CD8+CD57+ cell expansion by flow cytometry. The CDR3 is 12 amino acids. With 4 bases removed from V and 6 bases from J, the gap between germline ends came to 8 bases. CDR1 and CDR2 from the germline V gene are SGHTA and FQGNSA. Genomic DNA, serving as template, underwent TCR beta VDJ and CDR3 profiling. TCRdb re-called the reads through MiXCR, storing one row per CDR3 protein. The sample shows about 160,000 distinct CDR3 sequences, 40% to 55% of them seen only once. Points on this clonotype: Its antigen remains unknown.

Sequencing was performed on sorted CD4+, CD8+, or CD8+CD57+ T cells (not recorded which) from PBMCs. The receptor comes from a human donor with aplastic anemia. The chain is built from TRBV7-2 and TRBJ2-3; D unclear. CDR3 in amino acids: CASSYAPDTQYF. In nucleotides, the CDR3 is TGTGCCAGCAGCTACGCCCCCGATACGCAGTATTTT.